The rows below give T cell receptor beta chains drawn from one sample of a study of early T cells in non-severe SARS-CoV-2 infection. MiXCR, run by TCRdb on the 5' RACE reads, gives a single entry per CDR3 protein. This table holds some 70,000 distinct CDR3 sequences, more than 9% found once. The sample taken for sequencing was whole blood. The receptors originated from an adult who was a healthcare worker with PCR-confirmed SARS-CoV-2 infection or an uninfected control (not recorded which). The CDR3 runs from the conserved cysteine through the conserved F or W. The D gene is left open where the match is weak. Some rows mark clone size as missing; the rest say once, few, many or name a class of expanded clone.

V gene	clone size	D gene	J gene	CDR3 DNA	CDR3 protein
TRBV11-2	many	TRBD1	TRBJ2-1	TGTGCCAGCAGCCCAGGGCAGGGGGCTTATGAGCAGTTCTTC	CASSPGQGAYEQFF
TRBV15	many	.	TRBJ2-7	TGTGCCACCAGCAGAGCCGGGACTGCCAGCTCCTACGAGCAGTACTTC	CATSRAGTASSYEQYF
TRBV6-5	.	.	TRBJ1-3	TGTGCCAGCAGTTACTCGGCCCAGGGGAACCGAAACACCATATATTTT	CASSYSAQGNRNTIYF
TRBV29-1	few	TRBD2	TRBJ2-1	TGCAGCGCCTTAGCGGGAGGAGCCCATGAGCAGTTCTTC	CSALAGGAHEQFF
TRBV28	.	.	TRBJ1-1	TGTGCCAGCATACAGAATGGCGGGGTTGGTACTGAAGCTTTCTTT	CASIQNGGVGTEAFF
TRBV20-1	many	.	TRBJ2-7	TGCAGTGCAGTCCCGTCCCAGGGTGGTAGCAACGAGCAGTACTTC	CSAVPSQGGSNEQYF
TRBV12-3/TRBV12-4	few	.	TRBJ2-5	TGTGCCAGCAGTCCCGGTTCAAGGGAGACCCAGTACTTC	CASSPGSRETQYF
TRBV28	many	.	TRBJ1-4	TGTGCCAGCAGTTTGCCAGGATCAACTAATGAAAAACTGTTTTTT	CASSLPGSTNEKLFF
TRBV25-1	few	TRBD1	TRBJ2-7	TGTGCCAGCAGTGGAGGACAGGGGTCCTACGAGCAGTACTTC	CASSGGQGSYEQYF
TRBV7-9	.	.	TRBJ2-5	TGTGCCAGCAGCCCCTTGGAGGTCCAAGAGACCCAGTACTTC	CASSPLEVQETQYF
TRBV29-1	.	TRBD1	TRBJ1-2	TGCAGCGTGACAGGGGATGGCTACACCTTC	CSVTGDGYTF
TRBV28	many	.	TRBJ2-5	TGTGCCAGCAGTGGCCCTCATAGGACAAGACAAGAGACCCAGTACTTC	CASSGPHRTRQETQYF
TRBV29-1	.	.	TRBJ2-7	TGCAGCGTTGAGGAGGTAAACTACGAGCAGTACTTC	CSVEEVNYEQYF
TRBV20-1	.	TRBD2	TRBJ2-1	TGCAGTCCAAGCAGCGGGAGGCAGTTCTTC	CSPSSGRQFF
TRBV20-1	few	TRBD2	TRBJ2-5	TGCAGTGCTAGACTCCTCCAGGGACTAGCTCGTAAAGAGACCCAGTACTTC	CSARLLQGLARKETQYF
TRBV7-3	many	TRBD2	TRBJ2-4	TGTGCCAGCAGCTTAACTAGCGGGAGGAGCGGGAACATTCAGTACTTC	CASSLTSGRSGNIQYF
TRBV28	many	TRBD1	TRBJ2-7	TGTGCCAGCAGTTTGACGGCAGGGGGAACCTACGAGCAGTACTTC	CASSLTAGGTYEQYF
TRBV19	few	.	TRBJ1-1	TGTGCCAGTAGTCTCCCCCTGTGGGGAGCTTTCTTT	CASSLPLWGAFF
TRBV29-1	many	.	TRBJ2-7	TGCAGCGGGCGGAACTCCTACGAGCAGTACTTC	CSGRNSYEQYF
TRBV5-1	few	.	TRBJ2-2	TGCGCCAGCAGCCGGTCCGTTTCGAACACCGGGGAGCTGTTTTTT	CASSRSVSNTGELFF
TRBV19	many	.	TRBJ1-5	TGTGCCAGTAGTGTCGGACGGGATCAGCCCCAGCATTTT	CASSVGRDQPQHF
TRBV7-9	few	.	TRBJ1-4	TGTGCCAGCACCGTGAGGGAATCGGAAAAACTGTTTTTT	CASTVRESEKLFF
TRBV18	.	.	TRBJ2-6	TGTGCCAGCTCACCAAGGGAAGCTGGGGCCAACGTCCTGACTTTC	CASSPREAGANVLTF
TRBV20-1	medium-sized	.	TRBJ2-5	TGCAGTGCTAGAGGGTATGGGGAAGGAGAGACCCAGTACTTC	CSARGYGEGETQYF
TRBV7-8	.	TRBD2	TRBJ2-7	TGTGCCAGCTCTGGGACTAGCAAGACCGGGGGCTACGAGCAGTACTTC	CASSGTSKTGGYEQYF
TRBV18	many	TRBD2	TRBJ2-5	TGTGCCAGCTCACCGACTAGCGGGAGGGCCCAGGACGAGACCCAGTACTTC	CASSPTSGRAQDETQYF
TRBV2	.	.	TRBJ2-1	TGTGCCAGCAGGGACCTTAGCGGAGCTCCTAGGAATGAGCAGTTCTTC	CASRDLSGAPRNEQFF
TRBV7-3	many	.	TRBJ2-2	TGTGCCAGCAGCCGAGGGCTGGACACCGGGGAGCTGTTTTTT	CASSRGLDTGELFF
TRBV4-1	many	TRBD2	TRBJ2-3	TGCGCCAGCAGCCAAGATCCCCCTCCCAGCAGCGGGAGGGCCGGGGATACGCAGTATTTT	CASSQDPPPSSGRAGDTQYF
TRBV20-1	few	.	TRBJ2-3	TGCAGTGCCCCAGGGGTCGGCACAGATACGCAGTATTTT	CSAPGVGTDTQYF
TRBV28	many	.	TRBJ2-6	TGTGCCAGCAGGACGGGGAGAACCCTTTATGGGGCCAACGTCCTGACTTTC	CASRTGRTLYGANVLTF
TRBV14	few	TRBD1	TRBJ2-2	TGTGCCAGCAGCCTGGACAGGGGTATTTTCAGGACCGGGGAGCTGTTTTTT	CASSLDRGIFRTGELFF
TRBV11-2	many	TRBD1	TRBJ2-5	TGTGCCAGCAGCCCGACAGGGGGCTCGGGTGAGACCCAGTACTTC	CASSPTGGSGETQYF
TRBV10-3	.	.	TRBJ2-3	TGTGCCATCAGTGAGTCCGGGGGTACCGATACGCAGTATTTT	CAISESGGTDTQYF
TRBV7-9	few	TRBD2	TRBJ2-2	TGTGCCAGCAGCCTTGGACTAGCGAGGGGAACCGGGGAGCTGTTTTTT	CASSLGLARGTGELFF
TRBV11-2	.	.	TRBJ2-2	TGTGCCAGCAGCTTCGTAAGGGACACCGGGGAGCTGTTTTTT	CASSFVRDTGELFF
TRBV3-1	few	TRBD2	TRBJ2-3	TGTGCCAGCAGCCTAGGACTAGCGGGAGGTGATACGCAGTATTTT	CASSLGLAGGDTQYF
TRBV27	.	.	TRBJ1-1	TGTGCCAGCAGCTCGCAGAACGGGGCTGAAGCTTTCTTT	CASSSQNGAEAFF
TRBV7-8	many	.	TRBJ1-1	TGTGCCAGCACCTTGCTATATAAAGTGGGCACTGAAGCTTTCTTT	CASTLLYKVGTEAFF
TRBV24-1	.	TRBD1	TRBJ1-5	TGTGCCACCGCCCAAAGACAGGGCGGTAGCAATCAGCCCCAGCATTTT	CATAQRQGGSNQPQHF
TRBV5-1	many	TRBD2	TRBJ2-2	TGCGCCAGCAGCTTGGATGCGGGAGGAGCCGGGGAGCTGTTTTTT	CASSLDAGGAGELFF
TRBV20-1	many	.	TRBJ2-5	TGCAGTGCTAGTCCCTCGGAGACCCAGTACTTC	CSASPSETQYF
TRBV24-1	few	TRBD2	TRBJ2-1	TGTGCCACCAGTGAGACCGGGACTAGCGGGGCTGAGTTCTTC	CATSETGTSGAEFF
TRBV29-1	many	TRBD2	TRBJ2-1	TGCAGCGTGGGACTAGCGGTAGGTGAGCAGTTCTTC	CSVGLAVGEQFF
TRBV18	.	TRBD1	TRBJ1-5	TGTGCCAGCTCACCACCGTTGGGGACAGGGGGACAGCCCCAGCATTTT	CASSPPLGTGGQPQHF